A single sample gave rise to the 23 T cell receptor beta chains below, sequenced in a study of T-cell reconstitution after alpha-beta-depleted transplantation in children. The library targeted TCRbeta and was prepared with unique molecular identifiers. TCRdb reprocessed the PCR reads with MiXCR, giving one entry per CDR3 protein. This table has around 190,000 distinct CDR3 sequences, 6.6% appearing once. Sample: PBMCs, taken before TCRalphabeta/CD19-depleted stem cell transplant. The origin of the receptors is a boy younger than 10 with acute lymphoblastic leukemia, due to receive a stem cell transplant.

The J gene is TRBJ2-3, the V gene TRBV9; 11 bases are a match to TRBD2. After removal of 3 bases from V and 2 bases from J, the junction contained 17 bases not matched to a gene. Germline assignment: CDR1 SGDLS and CDR2 YYNGEE. CDR3 length equals 20 residues. CDR3 coding DNA: TGTGCCAGCAGCGACTCCCCCGGGACTAGCGGACTACTAGACACAGATACGCAGTATTTT. Translating it yields CASSDSPGTSGLLDTDTQYF.

This clonotype was detected many times. The rearrangement uses TRBV11-2 and TRBJ1-2; no firm D call. Germline CDR1 is SGHAT and CDR2 is FQNNGV. The CDR3 runs 14 residues. V lost 1 base and J lost 8, with 14 bases in between. The CDR3 region has the DNA TGTGCCAGCAGCTTAGTCCAGCCCCACGACGGCTACACCTTC. It encodes CASSLVQPHDGYTF. Drawing the rest from reference TRBV11-2 and TRBJ1-2, the complete variable domain is EAGVAQSPRYKIIEKRQSVAFWCNPISGHATLYWYQQILGQGPKLLIQFQNNGVVDDSQLPKDRFSAERLKGVDSTLKIQPAKLEDSAVYLCASSLVQPHDGYTFGSGTRLTVV.

This clonotype was seen at least ten times. J is TRBJ1-6 and V is TRBV7-9; D is unresolved. The germline V and J ends were trimmed by 1 base and 9 bases, with 7 bases remaining between them. Germline V gene sequence: CDR1 SEHNR, CDR2 FQNEAQ (reference sequence). CDR3 length: 13 amino acids. The CDR3 loop is CASSLDAGSPLHF. The CDR3 coding sequence is TGTGCCAGCAGCTTAGACGCGGGTTCACCCCTCCACTTT.

This clonotype has at least ten counts. The gene calls are TRBV20-1 and TRBJ1-2, with D possibly TRBD1 on 5 matching bases. Germline CDR1 DFQATT, CDR2 SNEGSKA (reference sequence). V lost 0 bases and J lost 8, with 13 bases in between. CDR3 length: 13 residues. CDR3 protein: CSARDGATLGYTF. For the CDR3, the DNA is TGCAGTGCTAGAGATGGGGCGACTCTCGGCTACACCTTC.

In this sample, this clonotype turned up many times. The genes are TRBV12-3 or TRBV12-4 and TRBJ2-7; D uncertain. V was clipped by 3 bases and J by 4 bases, with 7 bases between them. The CDR3 has 12 residues. Here the CDR3 DNA reads TGTGCCAGCAGTTTCGAGGTGTACGAGCAGTACTTC. This codes for CASSFEVYEQYF.

This clonotype has only a few counts. One end of the junction varies from germline; a read error may be responsible. CDR3 in amino acids: CASSLAESDEQFF. The CDR3 DNA is TGTGCTAGCAGCTTAGCTGAGTCCGATGAGCAGTTCTTC. The rearrangement joins TRBV7-7 to TRBJ2-1; no reliable D call. Germline CDR1 reads SSHAT; CDR2 reads FNYEAQ (reference sequence). CDR3 length: 13 amino acids.

This clonotype was counted at least ten times. The chain combines TRBV7-9 with TRBJ2-1; 10 positions agree with TRBD1. CDR3 length: 17 amino acids. V shed 5 bases and J 2 bases; nucleotides not matched to a gene: 9. Germline V gives CDR1 SEHNR, CDR2 FQNEAQ (reference sequence). The CDR3 spells CASSPRSGQGTYNEQFF. CDR3 coding DNA: TGTGCCAGCAGCCCCAGATCGGGACAGGGGACCTACAATGAGCAGTTCTTC.

This clonotype was picked up a small number of times. The gene calls are TRBV10-3 and TRBJ2-7, with 8 positions matching TRBD1. Per germline, CDR1 ENHRY and CDR2 SYGVKD. There are 16 residues in the CDR3. The V gene end was trimmed by 2 bases and the J gene end by 5 bases; junction bases not matched to a gene: 11. DNA for the CDR3: TGTGCCATCAGTGAGGGACAGGGACGGGCTTTCCACGAGCAGTACTTC. Its protein is CAISEGQGRAFHEQYF.

This clonotype appeared many times. J is TRBJ2-7 and V is TRBV7-8, with 9 bases identical to TRBD2. V was clipped by 1 base and J by 5 bases; unmatched bases: 9. Germline loops: CDR1 SGHVS, CDR2 FQNEAQ. The CDR3 runs to 16 residues. Written as DNA, the CDR3 is TGTGCCAGCAGCTTAGACCTTGGGACTAGCATCCACGAGCAGTACTTC. Amino acids: CASSLDLGTSIHEQYF.

The table lists this clonotype with a few counts. The chain joins TRBV28 to TRBJ2-5; 8 positions match TRBD2. CDR3 length equals 15 residues. The germline gives CDR1 MDHEN, CDR2 SYDVKM. After removal of 4 bases from V and 4 bases from J, the junction contained 8 bases not matched to a gene. CDR3: CASSYISGTGETQYF. DNA of the CDR3: TGTGCCAGCAGTTACATTAGCGGGACGGGAGAGACCCAGTACTTC. The full variable domain, in which reference TRBV28 and TRBJ2-5 provide the parts outside the CDR3, is DVKVTQSSRYLVKRTGEKVFLECVQDMDHENMFWYRQDPGLGLRLIYFSYDVKMKEKGDIPEGYSVSREKKERFSLILESASTNQTSMYLCASSYISGTGETQYFGPGTRLLVL.

This clonotype was recorded at least ten times. V gene TRBV29-1 combines with J gene TRBJ2-6, with 9 bases that match TRBD1. The CDR3 is 19 residues long. Looked up from germline, CDR1 is SQVTM and CDR2 is ANQGSEA. V shed 6 bases, J shed 0 bases, and the junction held 15 bases outside the gene matches. The CDR3 spells CSVVQMGTGFCSGANVLTF. The CDR3 DNA reads TGCAGCGTCGTACAGATGGGGACAGGGTTTTGCTCTGGGGCCAACGTCCTGACTTTC.

Here the CDR3 DNA reads TGTGCCAGCAGCTTCAGCGGGGGGTCTTCATTCAATGAGCAGTTCTTC. It is translated as CASSFSGGSSFNEQFF. The chain recombines TRBV7-2 with TRBJ2-1, with 9 bases lining up with TRBD2. Germline V gene data show CDR1 as SGHTA and CDR2 as FQGNSA. Trimming removed 3 bases from V and 6 bases from J; junction bases left unmatched: 9. The CDR3 is 16 amino acids. Full variable domain (remainder filled in from reference TRBV7-2 and TRBJ2-1): GAGVSQSPSNKVTEKGKDVELRCDPISGHTALYWYRQSLGQGLEFLIYFQGNSAPDKSGLPSDRFSAERTGGSVSTLTIQRTQQEDSAVYLCASSFSGGSSFNEQFFGPGTRLTVL.

The table lists this clonotype with many counts. The rearrangement uses TRBV20-1 and TRBJ2-1; 7 bases agree with TRBD2. Germline trimming cut 6 bases from V and 8 bases from J; bases unmatched to any gene: 13. CDR3 size: 14 residues. From germline, CDR1 is DFQATT and CDR2 SNEGSKA (reference sequence). In DNA, the CDR3 is TGCAGTGCCGTAATAGCGGGTCCGGGGGATGAGCAGTTCTTC. Amino acids: CSAVIAGPGDEQFF.

This sequence joins TRBV14 and TRBJ1-2, with D maybe TRBD1 (5 bases). From germline, CDR1 is SGHDN and CDR2 FVKESK. V was trimmed by 0 bases and J by 5 bases, leaving 13 bases between them. This CDR3 region has 15 residues. DNA for the CDR3: TGTGCCAGCAGCCAAGAGGGGCGGGGACCGTATGGCTACACCTTC. Encoded protein: CASSQEGRGPYGYTF.

This clonotype was recorded many times. This chain joins TRBV28 and TRBJ2-3; D possibly corresponds to TRBD2 (5 bases). V was pared by 7 bases and J by 2 bases, with 16 bases between. This CDR3 is built from 15 residues. CDR1 is MDHEN and CDR2 is SYDVKM in the germline V gene. CDR3 DNA sequence: TGTGCCAGCAAAGGCCGCCTCGACTACACAGATACGCAGTATTTT. It specifies CASKGRLDYTDTQYF.

This clonotype was detected only a few times. This chain links TRBV18 with TRBJ1-1; D not resolved. Trimming removed 2 bases at V and 1 base at J, with 8 bases between. This CDR3 is 14 amino acids long. The V gene's germline CDR1 is KGHSH and CDR2 LQKENI. CDR3 coding DNA: TGTGCCAGCTCACCAGGGGATGGGAACACTGAAGCTTTCTTT. It yields the protein CASSPGDGNTEAFF.

This clonotype was detected once. This may arise from a read error, as a much more abundant clone is one base away. The conserved phenylalanine or tryptophan is not found at the CDR3 terminus, so this likely reflects a read error. The rearrangement uses TRBV29-1 and TRBJ2-1, with 10 positions matching TRBD2. Per germline, CDR1 SQVTM and CDR2 ANQGSEA. The trim removed 0 bases at V and 5 bases at J, leaving 13 bases unmatched. CDR3 size: 18 residues. CDR3 amino acids: CSVEETRPGTSEDNEQFS. The CDR3 bases are TGCAGCGTTGAAGAGACCCGCCCGGGGACTAGCGAGGACAATGAGCAGTTCTCC.

This clonotype came up many times. This chain joins TRBV5-1 and TRBJ1-1, with 8 bases aligning to TRBD1. Per the germline V gene, CDR1 is SGHRS and CDR2 is YFSETQ. CDR3 length: 15 residues. After removal of 1 base from V and 3 bases from J, the junction contained 5 bases not matched to a gene. CDR3 in amino acids: CASSLSRQGYTEAFF. CDR3 nucleotide sequence: TGCGCCAGCAGCTTGTCGCGACAGGGGTACACTGAAGCTTTCTTT.

This clonotype occurred many times. This sequence joins TRBV5-1 and TRBJ2-3, with TRBD2 identical over 10 bases. The CDR3 runs to 18 residues. Germline V CDR1 and CDR2: SGHRS, YFSETQ. V was clipped by 0 bases and J by 1 base; unmatched bases: 8. The CDR3 here is CASSLELAGGVGTDTQYF. CDR3 DNA sequence: TGCGCCAGCAGCTTGGAATTAGCGGGAGGAGTGGGCACAGATACGCAGTATTTT.

In this sample, this clonotype turned up a few times. The V and J genes are TRBV28 and TRBJ1-6, with 8 bases lining up with TRBD1. V gave up 5 bases and J gave up 7 bases; unmatched junction bases: 7. Germline V gene sequence: CDR1 MDHEN, CDR2 SYDVKM. The CDR3 loop spans 15 amino acids. CDR3 in amino acids: CASSTGQGANSPLHF. The CDR3 DNA follows: TGTGCCAGCAGTACTGGACAGGGTGCCAATTCACCCCTCCACTTT.

This clonotype was seen only a few times. Mismatch with germline at one junction end may stem from a read error. The chain combines TRBV20-1 with TRBJ1-4, with 7 nucleotides matching TRBD1. CDR1 is DFQATT and CDR2 is SNEGSKA in the germline V gene (reference sequence). This CDR3 has 16 residues. CDR3 sequence: CCARDDGGGAGEKLFF. In DNA form, the CDR3 reads TGCTGTGCTAGAGATGACGGAGGGGGCGCAGGAGAAAAACTGTTTTTT.

The chain recombines TRBV11-3 with TRBJ1-6; a weak D match, TRBD1 (6 bases). V gave up 3 bases and J gave up 6 bases, with 15 bases separating them. CDR3 size: 16 residues. CDR1 is SGHNT and CDR2 is YENEEA in the germline V gene. The CDR3 loop is CASSLSGGAGNSPLHF. In nucleotides, the CDR3 is TGTGCCAGCAGCTTGTCCGGGGGCGCGGGTAATTCACCCCTCCACTTT.

In this sample, this clonotype turned up many times. The chain combines TRBV5-1 with TRBJ2-5; D unresolved. V gave up 2 bases and J gave up 4 bases, with 12 bases separating them. The germline V gene has CDR1 SGHRS and CDR2 YFSETQ. The CDR3 contains 14 residues. DNA of the CDR3: TGCGCCAGCAGCTTAAGCCGCGCCCGAGAGACCCAGTACTTC. It encodes CASSLSRARETQYF.